Shown below are 10 T cell receptor beta chains from a single sample sequenced in a study of T cell responses to AZD1222 COVID-19 vaccine. Sequencing was performed with immunoSEQ multiplex PCR; in TCRdb, only in-frame clones are kept and a portion is missing. Seen here are under 20,000 clones, approximately 88% observed once, and the top ten hold roughly 16%. The input for sequencing was peripheral blood, taken 28 days after the second AZD1222 dose. All receptors derive from an adult who received the AZD1222 COVID-19 vaccine.

The rearrangement uses TRBV9 and TRBJ1-1; D gene unclear. Germline CDR1 reads SGDLS; CDR2 reads YYNGEE. CDR3 length: 13 amino acids. V lost 0 bases to trimming and J lost 8 bases, with 11 bases between them. CDR3 in amino acids: CASSVADRTEAFF. The CDR3 DNA reads TGTGCCAGCAGCGTAGCGGACCGTACCGAAGCTTTCTTT.

V usage is TRBV15 and J usage is TRBJ1-4, with D hard to call. Germline CDR1 reads LNHNV; CDR2 reads YYDKDF (reference sequence). Trimming removed 1 base from V and 8 bases from J, with 2 bases in between. The CDR3 has 11 amino acids. The CDR3 DNA reads as TGTGCCACCAGCAGAGCCGAAAAACTGTTTTTT. Translating gives CATSRAEKLFF.

The gene calls are TRBV4-1 and TRBJ1-4, with D tentatively TRBD1 (6 bases). The CDR3 runs to 15 residues. V was clipped by 1 base and J by 7 bases, with 13 bases between them. Germline V gene data show CDR1 as MGHRA and CDR2 as YSYEKL. CDR3 region: CASSQGRGKTEKLFF. CDR3 nucleotide sequence: TGCGCCAGCAGCCAAGGCAGGGGCAAGACTGAAAAACTGTTTTTT.

The genes are TRBV19 and TRBJ2-2; TRBD2 might be the D (6 bases). CDR3 length equals 16 residues. Germline V gene sequence: CDR1 LNHDA, CDR2 SQIVND (reference sequence). V lost 3 bases and J lost 2, with 13 bases in between. The CDR3 here is CASSMVLAANTGELFF. In nucleotides, the CDR3 is TGTGCCAGTAGTATGGTCTTAGCGGCTAACACCGGGGAGCTGTTTTTT.

The chain uses TRBV19 and TRBJ2-1, with 13 bases matching TRBD2. This CDR3 has 16 residues. Germline V gene lookup returns CDR1 LNHDA and CDR2 SQIVND (reference sequence). Germline trimming cut 4 bases from V and 9 bases from J; bases unmatched to any gene: 9. The CDR3 loop is CASSRGLAGAVGEQFF. CDR3 nucleotides: TGTGCCAGTAGTAGAGGACTAGCGGGAGCGGTGGGTGAGCAGTTCTTC.

This clone was detected a few times. The gene calls are TRBV7-8 and TRBJ1-2; no definite D call. The CDR3 spans 15 residues. Trimming stripped 4 bases from V and 0 bases from J, with 12 bases between. Germline lookup yields CDR1 SGHVS and CDR2 FQNEAQ. CDR3 region: CASSYGRITNYGYTF. The CDR3 DNA reads as TGTGCCAGCAGCTACGGACGGATCACTAACTATGGCTACACCTTC.

CDR3 residues: CAWSVGDIGSESGNTIYF. DNA for the CDR3: TGTGCCTGGAGTGTGGGGGACATTGGCTCGGAATCTGGAAACACCATATATTTT. This chain connects TRBV30 to TRBJ1-3, with D perhaps TRBD1 (6 bases). There are 18 residues in the CDR3. Trimming removed 0 bases from V and 1 base from J, with 19 bases in between. CDR1 and CDR2 from the germline V gene are GTSNPN and SVGIG (reference sequence).

The V gene is TRBV5-8, the J gene TRBJ1-3; D gene uncertain. The ends were cut back, 0 bases at V and 0 bases at J, with 10 bases in the middle. The germline gives CDR1 SGHTS, CDR2 YDEGEE. The CDR3 sequence is 16 residues long. CDR3 in amino acids: CASSLEERTSGNTIYF. In DNA form, the CDR3 reads TGTGCCAGCAGCTTGGAGGAGAGAACCTCTGGAAACACCATATATTTT.

The genes are TRBV18 and TRBJ1-1, with TRBD1 matching 8 bases. V gave up 0 bases and J gave up 0 bases; unmatched junction bases: 3. The CDR3 consists of 16 residues. Germline V gives CDR1 KGHSH, CDR2 LQKENI. As DNA, the CDR3 is TGTGCCAGCTCACCACCGGACAGGGTGATGAACACTGAAGCTTTCTTT. Translation gives CASSPPDRVMNTEAFF.

This clone has just one count. The gene calls are TRBV28 and TRBJ1-5, with no clear D. There are 15 residues in the CDR3. Trimming removed 1 base at V and 4 bases at J, with 11 bases between. CDR1 is MDHEN, CDR2 SYDVKM, per germline. DNA for the CDR3: TGTGCCAGCAGTTTATTTCCGGGCGATAATCAGCCCCAGCATTTT. Its translation is CASSLFPGDNQPQHF.